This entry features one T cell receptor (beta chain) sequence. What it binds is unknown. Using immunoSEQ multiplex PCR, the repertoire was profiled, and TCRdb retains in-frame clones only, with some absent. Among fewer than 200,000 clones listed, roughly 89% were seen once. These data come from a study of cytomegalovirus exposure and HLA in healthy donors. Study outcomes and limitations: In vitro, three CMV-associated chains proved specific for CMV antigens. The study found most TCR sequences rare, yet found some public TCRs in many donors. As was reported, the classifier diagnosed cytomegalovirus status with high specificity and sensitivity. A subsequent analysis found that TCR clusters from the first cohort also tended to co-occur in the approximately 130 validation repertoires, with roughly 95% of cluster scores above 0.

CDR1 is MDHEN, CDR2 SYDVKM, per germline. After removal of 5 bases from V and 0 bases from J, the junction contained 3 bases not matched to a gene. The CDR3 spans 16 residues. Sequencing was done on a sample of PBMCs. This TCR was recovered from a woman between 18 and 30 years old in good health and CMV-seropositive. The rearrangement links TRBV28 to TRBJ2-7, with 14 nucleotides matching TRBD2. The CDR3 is CASSRGTSGSSYEQYF. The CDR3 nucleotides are TGTGCCAGCAGTCGCGGGACTAGCGGGAGCTCCTACGAGCAGTACTTC.